This T cell receptor beta chain emerged from a study of blood T cells in healthy people across ages (dated by TCRdb to between 2014 and 2016). About the full investigation: In model experiments, template switching captured about one uniquely barcoded TCR beta cDNA molecule for every two T cells. Four age groups were formed from the donors: young (average about 16 years), middle-aged (approximately 41), aged (more than 55) and long-lived (around 80). To avoid experimental bias, donors of different ages were distributed randomly across sequencing lanes. The study measured age-related changes in TCR beta repertoire diversity using deep sequencing normalized with unique cDNA molecular identifiers. The study analyzed two additional independent replicas of 1 million unique cDNA reads from the same blood draw for two donors, one aged 18 to 29 and one aged 80 or older. Summary of the overall study and its limitations: Since profiling was done on bulk unsorted PBMCs, naive and antigen-experienced compartments could not be conclusively compared. Because the CMV infection status of the donors was unknown, age-related changes in expanded clonotypes may potentially have been confounded. There was a strong correlation between observed TCR beta diversity and the percentage of naive T cells measured by flow cytometry. Compared with the aged group, the long-lived group had more naive CD4+ T cells, fewer expanded clones and increased TCR diversity, a pattern suggesting age selection. Estimates of total diversity based on one million sequenced T cells were considered lower bounds and underestimates. Observed TCR beta diversity per million T cells fell roughly linearly with age, and a significant reduction was already apparent by age around 36.

The method behind the library was 5' RACE. Sequencing relied on an Illumina HiSeq 2500. The second PCR ran for roughly 7 to 12 cycles and used a J-beta primer mix along with a sample-barcoded 5' primer. Each TCR beta cDNA molecule received a unique molecular identifier from a template-switch 5' adaptor carrying 12 random nucleotides. Each sample yielded at least 2.5 million CDR3-containing paired-end reads. All of the RNA was converted into first-strand cDNA using the Mint cDNA synthesis kit, with a TRBC-specific oligonucleotide serving as the primer. All cDNA was treated with uracil-DNA glycosylase and then went through a first 18-cycle PCR with the universal primers M1SS and BC2_uni_R. As for how the authors treated the data: Normalization of each sample was performed by random selection of 1 million high-quality reads, each carrying a distinct molecular identifier. Reads with shared molecular identifiers were discarded instead of being binned into consensus sequences. MiTCR, with a Q25 quality threshold and the strictest error-elimination algorithm, was used for CDR3 identification, clonotype clustering and error correction. A nonparametric unseen species model with Euler transformation was used to estimate a lower bound on total TCR beta diversity. The public reads were quality trimmed at Q25 with fastp and then assembled into clones with MiXCR by TCRdb, keeping productive beta chains. Every CDR3 protein is listed once, alongside the most common genes and DNA of its rows. The authors' filters were not applied to this entry. The sample table shows about 580,000 distinct CDR3 sequences, and roughly 43% are seen once. Around 25% of the sample goes to the ten largest clones.

The donors were roughly 39 Caucasian individuals from Russia, aged roughly 6 to 90 years, who were systemically healthy. Each donor gave approximately 9.3 milliliters of peripheral blood, collected into EDTA-treated Vacutainer tubes. Ficoll-Paque density-gradient centrifugation was used to isolate PBMCs, with at least 6 million obtained per sample. Trizol reagent was used to extract total RNA from PBMCs, with at least 5 micrograms per sample. The percentages of naive CD45RAhigh/CD27high T cells were determined by flow cytometry on a PBMC aliquot from every donor. Details on this clonotype: This clone's antigen is unknown. The input lacks base qualities; no much larger clone sits a single base away.

From the germline V gene, CDR1 is MNHEY and CDR2 is SVGAGI. Inclusive of the bounding cysteine and phenylalanine, the CDR3 is 14 residues long. Solely the CDR3 DNA is kept, with 42 bases framed from the first base. Sequencing was carried out using blood. This receptor was taken from a man at least 80 years old in good health. The chain is assembled from TRBV6-5 and TRBJ2-1; the D gene could be either TRBD1 or TRBD2, each agreeing at 5 bases. Matching the DNA end better, TRBJ2-7 makes the J call doubtful. The DNA sequence is TGTGCCAGCAGTTCCCGGGACCCCTACAATGAGCAGTACTTC. It encodes CASSSRDPYNEQYF.